Following are 21 T cell receptor beta chains from one sample sequenced in a study of T cell responses to AZD1222 COVID-19 vaccine. Assay used: immunoSEQ multiplex PCR; TCRdb lists only in-frame clones, some missing. This sample carries about 99,000 clones, about 89% of them seen once, and the ten largest clones take 18%. This sample comprised peripheral blood, obtained on day 0 of AZD1222 vaccination. The receptor source for this set is an adult in good health.

Note on this clone: The CDR3 end shows no conserved phenylalanine or tryptophan, and so a read error is likely. Here the CDR3 DNA reads TGTGCCAGTAGCCCCGGGTGGGTAGTTTCACCCCTCCACCTT. Translated: CASSPGWVVSPLHL. This chain uses TRBV19 with TRBJ1-6; no firm D call. Germline CDR1 LNHDA, CDR2 SQIVND (reference sequence). This CDR3 has 14 amino acids. V was cut by 6 bases and J by 9 bases, with 15 bases left in between.

To note about this clone: Within the sample, other DNA sequences also encode this same CDR3. This chain links TRBV13 with TRBJ1-1, with D unclear. Trimming stripped 0 bases from V and 1 base from J, with 3 bases between. This CDR3 contains 13 residues. Germline-derived CDR1 and CDR2 are PRHDT and FYEKMQ (reference sequence). The CDR3 sequence is CASSLGQNTEAFF. CDR3 sequence (DNA): TGTGCCAGCAGCTTAGGACAGAACACTGAAGCTTTCTTT.

This chain uses TRBV7-9 with TRBJ2-7, with unresolved D. CDR1 SEHNR and CDR2 FQNEAQ come from the germline V gene (reference sequence). The CDR3 extends over 13 amino acids. V lost 4 bases and J lost 3, with 10 bases in between. CDR3: CASSSPNDYEQYF. The CDR3 coding sequence is TGTGCCAGCAGCTCCCCGAATGACTACGAGCAGTACTTC. The full variable domain, with the rest looked up from reference TRBV7-9 and TRBJ2-7, is DTGVSQNPRHKITKRGQNVTFRCDPISEHNRLYWYRQTLGQGPEFLTYFQNEAQLEKSRLLSDRFSAERPKGSFSTLEIQRTEQGDSAMYLCASSSPNDYEQYFGPGTRLTVT.

The genes are TRBV19 and TRBJ2-1; D assignment may be TRBD1 or TRBD2 (7 bases each). The V end lost 1 base, the J end lost 5 bases, and 12 bases lay between the germline ends. CDR3 size: 15 residues. Germline CDR1 is LNHDA and CDR2 is SQIVND (reference sequence). Here the CDR3 reads CASSIGSGGDNEQFF. The CDR3, as DNA: TGTGCCAGTAGTATAGGATCAGGGGGGGACAATGAGCAGTTCTTC.

This chain links TRBV3-1 (or the pseudogene TRBV3-2) with TRBJ2-5; 12 positions agree with TRBD2. The germline CDR1 and CDR2 sequences are LGHDT and YNNKEL (reference sequence). CDR3 size: 16 residues. V gave up 1 base and J gave up 2 bases; unmatched junction bases: 2. The CDR3 loop reads CASSQASGGGQETQYF. DNA of the CDR3: TGTGCCAGCAGCCAAGCTAGCGGGGGGGGACAAGAGACCCAGTACTTC.

The V and J genes are TRBV27 and TRBJ1-2; D unclear. V gave up 5 bases and J gave up 7 bases, with 17 bases separating them. The CDR3 runs to 14 residues. Germline CDR1 MNHEY, CDR2 SMNVEV (reference sequence). As DNA, the CDR3 is TGTGCCAGCAGTCCTGTCGTTAGGTCTGGTGGCTACACCTTC. Its protein is CASSPVVRSGGYTF.

The chain carries TRBV5-1 and TRBJ2-3, with D possibly being TRBD2 (5 bases). The V gene's germline CDR1 is SGHRS and CDR2 YFSETQ. V dropped 1 base and J dropped 4 bases, with 10 bases sitting between them. CDR3 size: 14 residues. The CDR3 reads CASSLTSGSDTQYF. CDR3 DNA sequence: TGCGCCAGCAGCTTGACTTCGGGGTCAGATACGCAGTATTTT.

The V call is TRBV7-9, the J call TRBJ2-5, with 12 bases lining up with TRBD2. Germline V gives CDR1 SEHNR, CDR2 FQNEAQ (reference sequence). J gave up 5 bases and V 1 base, and 5 bases lay outside the gene matches. This CDR3 is 16 amino acids long. CDR3 nucleotide sequence: TGTGCCAGCAGCTTAGGGAGGACTAGCGGGGATGAGACCCAGTACTTC. Protein: CASSLGRTSGDETQYF.

The CDR3 DNA is TGTGCCAGCAGGGTGGGGGTGGCCGGAGGGAATGAAAAACTGTTTTTT. This translates into CASRVGVAGGNEKLFF. This chain joins TRBV28 and TRBJ1-4; possibly TRBD1 for D (5 bases). The CDR3 contains 16 residues. V lost 6 bases and J lost 5, with 19 bases in between. Germline values: CDR1 MDHEN, CDR2 SYDVKM. Combining the CDR3 with reference TRBV28 and TRBJ1-4 gives the whole variable domain DVKVTQSSRYLVKRTGEKVFLECVQDMDHENMFWYRQDPGLGLRLIYFSYDVKMKEKGDIPEGYSVSREKKERFSLILESASTNQTSMYLCASRVGVAGGNEKLFFGSGTQLSVL.

This clone was picked up a small number of times. The chain recombines TRBV5-6 with TRBJ1-3, with D unresolved. V lost 2 bases and J 0 bases, leaving 9 bases between the germline ends. The germline V gene encodes CDR1 SGHDT and CDR2 YYEEEE. The CDR3 spans 15 residues. The CDR3 protein is CASSFTEYSGNTIYF. The CDR3 DNA is TGTGCCAGCAGCTTTACAGAGTACTCTGGAAACACCATATATTTT. The entire variable domain, with the rest obtained from reference TRBV5-6 and TRBJ1-3, is as follows: DAGVTQSPTHLIKTRGQQVTLRCSPKSGHDTVSWYQQALGQGPQFIFQYYEEEERQRGNFPDRFSGHQFPNYSSELNVNALLLGDSALYLCASSFTEYSGNTIYFGEGSWLTVV.

The gene calls are TRBV7-8 and TRBJ1-4; TRBD1 matches at 7 bases. This CDR3 has 14 amino acids. With V trimmed by 5 bases and J by 8 bases, 8 bases remained unmatched. Germline V lookup: CDR1 SGHVS, CDR2 FQNEAQ. The CDR3, as DNA: TGTGCCAGCAGCGCCCGGGACAGAAACGAAAAACTGTTTTTT. Translation: CASSARDRNEKLFF.

J is TRBJ2-1 and V is TRBV7-9; D unresolved. The ends were cut back, 1 base at V and 5 bases at J, with 9 bases in the middle. The CDR3 consists of 14 residues. Germline V CDR1 and CDR2: SEHNR, FQNEAQ (reference sequence). The CDR3 nucleotides are TGTGCCAGCAGCTTAGTCCTAGAGGACAATGAGCAGTTCTTC. Amino acids: CASSLVLEDNEQFF.

The chain links TRBV5-1 to TRBJ2-1, with D unclear. The CDR3 is 17 residues long. The V and J ends lost 4 bases and 6 bases respectively, with 23 bases between them. In germline, CDR1 is SGHRS, CDR2 YFSETQ. The CDR3 region has the DNA TGCGCCAGCAGCCCCTTGGTGGGTTGGAACTCGGTCAATGAGCAGTTCTTC. Its translation: CASSPLVGWNSVNEQFF. Based on the CDR3 plus reference TRBV5-1 and TRBJ2-1, the full variable domain is KAGVTQTPRYLIKTRGQQVTLSCSPISGHRSVSWYQQTPGQGLQFLFEYFSETQRNKGNFPGRFSGRQFSNSRSEMNVSTLELGDSALYLCASSPLVGWNSVNEQFFGPGTRLTVL.

The rearrangement uses TRBV5-1 and TRBJ2-3, with 9 bases matching TRBD2. Germline values: CDR1 SGHRS, CDR2 YFSETQ. The J segment lost 4 bases and the V segment lost 4 bases, leaving 4 bases of the junction unmatched. The CDR3 extends over 14 amino acids. The CDR3 region has the DNA TGCGCCAGCAGCCCGGCGGGGGGGCCAGATACGCAGTATTTT. It encodes CASSPAGGPDTQYF.

This sequence joins TRBV14 and TRBJ1-2; D may be TRBD1 (5 bases). CDR1 is SGHDN and CDR2 is FVKESK in the germline V gene. CDR3 size: 15 residues. Between the trimmed V and J ends, which lost 0 bases and 2 bases, there was a span of 10 bases. CDR3 DNA: TGTGCCAGCAGCCAAGATCCCCCAGGGAACTATGGCTACACCTTC. This gives the protein CASSQDPPGNYGYTF. The whole variable domain, filled in from reference TRBV14 and TRBJ1-2, reads EAGVTQFPSHSVIEKGQTVTLRCDPISGHDNLYWYRRVMGKEIKFLLHFVKESKQDESGMPNNRFLAERTGGTYSTLKVQPAELEDSGVYFCASSQDPPGNYGYTFGSGTRLTVV.

Concerning this clone: The conserved final phenylalanine or tryptophan is absent from the CDR3, which likely points to a read error. This sequence joins TRBV18 and TRBJ1-6; TRBD1 might be the D (6 bases). Germline lookup yields CDR1 KGHSH and CDR2 LQKENI. V lost 6 bases and J lost 3, with 9 bases in between. This CDR3 has 14 residues. The CDR3 DNA sequence: TGTGCCAGCTCGTCGGACAGCTATAATTCACCCCTCCACCTT. Protein product: CASSSDSYNSPLHL.

The rearrangement uses TRBV15 and TRBJ2-3; D might be TRBD1 or TRBD2, each matching 6 bases. Between the trimmed V and J ends, which lost 3 bases and 4 bases, there was a span of 14 bases. In germline, CDR1 is LNHNV, CDR2 YYDKDF (reference sequence). The CDR3 spans 15 residues. The CDR3 DNA is TGTGCCACCAGCAGGGACCTAGGGGGGTCAGATACGCAGTATTTT. This codes for CATSRDLGGSDTQYF.

The chain's CDR3 is CASSLTSAGGIYEQYF. CDR3 coding DNA: TGTGCCAGCAGCTTAACGTCGGCAGGGGGCATCTACGAGCAGTACTTC. The gene calls are TRBV7-3 and TRBJ2-7, with TRBD1 matching over 8 bases. The CDR3 covers 16 residues. Germline assignment: CDR1 SGHTA and CDR2 FQGTGA. The V and J ends lost 0 bases and 3 bases, in that order; junction bases with no gene match: 7.

This chain connects TRBV4-2 to TRBJ1-1; D is uncertain. This CDR3 region has 16 residues. Trimming took 2 bases from V and 0 from J, leaving 13 bases between them. Germline V CDR1 and CDR2: LGHNA, YNFKEQ. The CDR3 reads CASSQRGLVMNTEAFF. In DNA form, the CDR3 reads TGTGCCAGCAGCCAACGTGGGTTGGTGATGAACACTGAAGCTTTCTTT.

This clone occurred a few times. The gene calls are TRBV6-5 and TRBJ2-1; possibly TRBD1 for D (5 bases). Deletions cut 5 bases from V and 8 bases from J, with 13 bases between. This CDR3 is built from 13 residues. CDR1 MNHEY and CDR2 SVGAGI come from the germline V gene. The DNA for the CDR3 is TGTGCCAGCAGTAGGGGTTTTGTGGATGAGCAGTTCTTC. As protein: CASSRGFVDEQFF.

The chain has TRBV19 and TRBJ1-1, with D tentatively TRBD1 (6 bases). Deletions cut 4 bases from V and 3 bases from J, with 9 bases between. Germline CDR1 LNHDA, CDR2 SQIVND (reference sequence). CDR3 size: 13 residues. The CDR3 region has the DNA TGTGCCAGTAGTACCCACAGGGACACTGAAGCTTTCTTT. As protein: CASSTHRDTEAFF.